A single T cell receptor beta chain is shown here with its context. The antigen remains unidentified. CD4+ and CD8+ cells were isolated by positive magnetic bead selection, with purity checked by flow cytometry. The data derive from a study of somatic mutations in cytotoxic T cells in rheumatoid arthritis. The method was immunoSEQ multiplex PCR; TCRdb's version includes in-frame clones alone and lacks a portion of them. Of 7,200 or so clones in the sample, approximately 66% were seen once. Broader study findings: The top CD8+ clone topped 20% of CD8+ cells in about an eighth of the roughly 65 patients.

The germline CDR1 and CDR2 sequences are SGHRS and YFSETQ. This CDR3 is built from 16 residues. After removal of 4 bases from V and 3 bases from J, the junction contained 9 bases not matched to a gene. V usage is TRBV5-1 and J usage is TRBJ1-4; 7 bases fit TRBD1. The receptor was derived from a man between 40 and 49 years old in good health. Specimen: CD8+ T cells sorted from blood. The CDR3: CASSPRGTDPNEKLFF. CDR3 sequence (DNA): TGCGCCAGCAGCCCGAGGGGGACAGACCCTAATGAAAAACTGTTTTTT.